This is a list of T cell receptor beta chains from one sample in a study of T cells in tuberculosis. Some clones are missing from TCRdb's copy, which holds only in-frame ones; the method was immunoSEQ multiplex PCR. The table records more than 35,000 clones, about 95% of them present only once. Material: PBMCs. The source is a donor aged 10 to 29 with latent tuberculosis or without tuberculosis infection. CDR3s include the opening cysteine and the closing phenylalanine or tryptophan. The D gene is left open where the match is weak. Not all rows give a size; the values are once, few, many and, for expanded clones, a class.

CDR3 DNA: TGTGCCAGCTCACCATTTCAAGGGCAATTTACACGGGGGGATAGCTCCTACGAGCAGTACTTC; CDR3 protein: CASSPFQGQFTRGDSSYEQYF; clone size: NA; J gene: TRBJ2-7; V gene: TRBV18; D gene: TRBD2
CDR3 DNA: TGTGCCAGCAGTACCAGCGGGACTGGTGAGCAGTTCTTC; CDR3 protein: CASSTSGTGEQFF; clone size: NA; J gene: TRBJ2-1; V gene: TRBV6-4; D gene: TRBD2
CDR3 DNA: TGTGCCTGGAGTAACGGGAGGGGGAGCGGGGGAGCCTACGAGCAGTACTTC; CDR3 protein: CAWSNGRGSGGAYEQYF; clone size: once; J gene: TRBJ2-7; V gene: TRBV30; D gene: TRBD2
CDR3 DNA: TGTGCCAGCAGACCTCGAGAGGGACTAGCGAACACCGGGGAGCTGTTTTTT; CDR3 protein: CASRPREGLANTGELFF; clone size: NA; J gene: TRBJ2-2; V gene: TRBV5-8; D gene: TRBD2
CDR3 DNA: TGTGCCATCAGTGGCGGGGGCACCGGGGAGCTGTTTTTT; CDR3 protein: CAISGGGTGELFF; clone size: NA; J gene: TRBJ2-2; V gene: TRBV10-3; D gene: TRBD2
CDR3 DNA: TGTGCCAGCAGCTTGGGGTCCGGAGAGACCCAGTACTTC; CDR3 protein: CASSLGSGETQYF; clone size: NA; J gene: TRBJ2-5; V gene: TRBV5-6; D gene: NA
CDR3 DNA: TGTGCCAGCAGCCCCCCCCTAGCGGGAAAAGACGAGCAGTACTTC; CDR3 protein: CASSPPLAGKDEQYF; clone size: NA; J gene: TRBJ2-7; V gene: TRBV6-5; D gene: TRBD2
CDR3 DNA: TGTGCCAGTAGTACAGCCCGGACAGGGGGAGAGACCCAGTACTTC; CDR3 protein: CASSTARTGGETQYF; clone size: NA; J gene: TRBJ2-5; V gene: TRBV19; D gene: TRBD1
CDR3 DNA: TGTGCCAGCACCCCCGGGAGGGCCGGAACCGGGGAGCTGTTTTTT; CDR3 protein: CASTPGRAGTGELFF; clone size: NA; J gene: TRBJ2-2; V gene: TRBV6-1; D gene: TRBD2
CDR3 DNA: TGTGCCAGTAGTATAGACCACAGGGGGTACTCCTACGAGCAGTACTTC; CDR3 protein: CASSIDHRGYSYEQYF; clone size: NA; J gene: TRBJ2-7; V gene: TRBV19; D gene: TRBD1
CDR3 DNA: TGTGCCAGCAGCCCCTCTAGGGACAGCCGTGAAACTTTCTTT; CDR3 protein: CASSPSRDSRETFF; clone size: NA; J gene: TRBJ1-1; V gene: TRBV27; D gene: TRBD1
CDR3 DNA: TGTGCCAGCAGTTGGGGGGGCGCGTCTAATGAAAAACTGTTTTTT; CDR3 protein: CASSWGGASNEKLFF; clone size: NA; J gene: TRBJ1-4; V gene: TRBV27; D gene: NA
CDR3 DNA: TGCGCCAGCAGCCAAGACCAGGCTCGCTCTGGAAACACCATATATTTT; CDR3 protein: CASSQDQARSGNTIYF; clone size: NA; J gene: TRBJ1-3; V gene: TRBV4-1; D gene: NA
CDR3 DNA: TGTGCCAGCAGCTGGGACAGGGCGAACACTGAAGCTTTCTTT; CDR3 protein: CASSWDRANTEAFF; clone size: NA; J gene: TRBJ1-1; V gene: TRBV11-2; D gene: TRBD1
CDR3 DNA: TGTGCCAGCAGCTTGGCCAGGGTGGAGACCCAGTACTTC; CDR3 protein: CASSLARVETQYF; clone size: NA; J gene: TRBJ2-5; V gene: TRBV7-2; D gene: NA
CDR3 DNA: TGCGCCAGCAGCTTGGAAATTGTAGAGTTCTTGAGCAATCAGCCCCAGCATTTT; CDR3 protein: CASSLEIVEFLSNQPQHF; clone size: NA; J gene: TRBJ1-5; V gene: TRBV5-1; D gene: NA
CDR3 DNA: TGTGCCAGCAGTCGGGGGGGGAGCAATCAGCCCCAGCATTTT; CDR3 protein: CASSRGGSNQPQHF; clone size: NA; J gene: TRBJ1-5; V gene: TRBV27; D gene: NA
CDR3 DNA: TGTGCCAGCAGGTTAGCGGGAGGGCCATACAATGAGCAGTTCTTC; CDR3 protein: CASRLAGGPYNEQFF; clone size: NA; J gene: TRBJ2-1; V gene: TRBV27; D gene: TRBD2
CDR3 DNA: TGTGCCAGCAGTTTGGGGGGGGTACGTGACTATGGCTACACCTTC; CDR3 protein: CASSLGGVRDYGYTF; clone size: NA; J gene: TRBJ1-2; V gene: TRBV28; D gene: NA
CDR3 DNA: TGTGCCAGCAGTTTAGTACGGGAGGTCCCCAACGAGCAGTACTTC; CDR3 protein: CASSLVREVPNEQYF; clone size: NA; J gene: TRBJ2-7; V gene: TRBV27; D gene: TRBD2
CDR3 DNA: TGTGCCAGTAGTACCAGGGGGAACACTGAAGCTTTCTTT; CDR3 protein: CASSTRGNTEAFF; clone size: NA; J gene: TRBJ1-1; V gene: TRBV19; D gene: NA
CDR3 DNA: TGCAGCGTTGGGCCTAGCGGGGGTTACAATGAGCAGTTCTTC; CDR3 protein: CSVGPSGGYNEQFF; clone size: NA; J gene: TRBJ2-1; V gene: TRBV29-1; D gene: TRBD2